Listed below are T cell receptor beta chains from one sample, sequenced in a study of shared clonotypes between healthy human individuals. Generated by immunoSEQ multiplex PCR, the TCRdb table keeps only in-frame clones and is missing some. The sample lists about 1 million clones, more than 75% occurring once. Sequenced material: memory CD4+ T cells from PBMCs. Receptors originate from a young man in good health. Some clones in this sample may be carry-over from other donors' samples. CDR3s include the opening cysteine and the closing phenylalanine or tryptophan. The order of the fields is clone size, D gene, J gene, V gene, CDR3 DNA, CDR3 protein. D genes are given only for firm matches. Clone size appears in some rows only: once, few, many, or a class for an expanded clone.

abundance: .; d_gene: .; j_gene: TRBJ2-3; v_gene: TRBV11-3; CDR3nt: TGTGCCAGCAGCTTAGGGCTGAGCACAGATACGCAGTATTTT; CDR3aa: CASSLGLSTDTQYF
abundance: .; d_gene: TRBD2; j_gene: TRBJ2-7; v_gene: TRBV4-2; CDR3nt: TGTGCCAGCAGCCAGAACCTCCGGGCGCCTGGACTAGCGGGAGAAGGCTACGAGCAGTACTTC; CDR3aa: CASSQNLRAPGLAGEGYEQYF
abundance: .; d_gene: TRBD2; j_gene: TRBJ2-3; v_gene: TRBV7-2; CDR3nt: TGTGCCAGCAGCTTAGCGAGCGGGAGTGGCACAGATACGCAGTATTTT; CDR3aa: CASSLASGSGTDTQYF
abundance: .; d_gene: TRBD2; j_gene: TRBJ2-4; v_gene: TRBV4-1; CDR3nt: TGCGCCAGCAGCCAGATCGGACGGGGGGGGAACATTCAGTACTTC; CDR3aa: CASSQIGRGGNIQYF
abundance: .; d_gene: .; j_gene: TRBJ1-1; v_gene: TRBV28; CDR3nt: TGTGCCAGCAGTTTAATCGTCCGGACTGAAGCTTTCTTT; CDR3aa: CASSLIVRTEAFF
abundance: many; d_gene: .; j_gene: TRBJ2-1; v_gene: TRBV5-1; CDR3nt: TGCGCCAGCAGCCCGACTAGTAGCCACAATGAGCAGTTCTTC; CDR3aa: CASSPTSSHNEQFF
abundance: .; d_gene: .; j_gene: TRBJ2-5; v_gene: TRBV7-9; CDR3nt: TGTGCCAGCAGCTTGGATCGCGGGATTGAGACCCAGTACTTC; CDR3aa: CASSLDRGIETQYF
abundance: .; d_gene: TRBD1; j_gene: TRBJ1-5; v_gene: TRBV18; CDR3nt: TGTGCCAGCTCACCACAGGACAGGCCCAATCAGCCCCAGCATTTT; CDR3aa: CASSPQDRPNQPQHF
abundance: few; d_gene: .; j_gene: TRBJ2-2; v_gene: TRBV6-6; CDR3nt: TGTGCCAGCAGTTACGGGGGGCTGGAGCTGTTTTTT; CDR3aa: CASSYGGLELFF
abundance: .; d_gene: TRBD1; j_gene: TRBJ2-7; v_gene: TRBV5-5; CDR3nt: TGTGCCAGCAGCTTGGCTCTAGGTAGGGGGCACTACGAGCAGTACTTC; CDR3aa: CASSLALGRGHYEQYF
abundance: few; d_gene: TRBD1; j_gene: TRBJ1-2; v_gene: TRBV7-9; CDR3nt: TGTGCCAGCAGCTTGACAGGGGGTGGCTACACCTTC; CDR3aa: CASSLTGGGYTF
abundance: .; d_gene: .; j_gene: TRBJ2-3; v_gene: TRBV7-9; CDR3nt: TGTGCCAGCAGCTTAGGCCGGGGGGATACGCAGTATTTT; CDR3aa: CASSLGRGDTQYF
abundance: .; d_gene: TRBD1; j_gene: TRBJ1-2; v_gene: TRBV25-1; CDR3nt: TGTGCCAGCAGTAGAACTACCCCGGGACAGATGGGTGGCTACACCTTC; CDR3aa: CASSRTTPGQMGGYTF
abundance: .; d_gene: .; j_gene: TRBJ1-2; v_gene: TRBV2; CDR3nt: TGTGCCAGCGGGGGGGACTTTTATGGCTACACCTTC; CDR3aa: CASGGDFYGYTF
abundance: .; d_gene: TRBD2; j_gene: TRBJ2-3; v_gene: TRBV7-8; CDR3nt: TGTGCCAGCAGCCCTAGACTAGCGGGAGCAGCAGATACGCAGTATTTT; CDR3aa: CASSPRLAGAADTQYF
abundance: .; d_gene: .; j_gene: TRBJ1-4; v_gene: TRBV19; CDR3nt: TGTGCCAGTAGTTATGACAGCTATAATGAAAAACTGTTTTTT; CDR3aa: CASSYDSYNEKLFF
abundance: .; d_gene: .; j_gene: TRBJ2-2; v_gene: TRBV18; CDR3nt: TGTGCCAGCTCACCAGGGTTCACCGGGGAGCTGTTTTTT; CDR3aa: CASSPGFTGELFF
abundance: .; d_gene: TRBD1; j_gene: TRBJ1-2; v_gene: TRBV28; CDR3nt: TGTGCCAGCAGTTTACCCACCTTTGAGACAGGGTTCTCTGGCTACACCTTC; CDR3aa: CASSLPTFETGFSGYTF
abundance: .; d_gene: .; j_gene: TRBJ1-1; v_gene: TRBV7-2; CDR3nt: TGTGCCAGCAGCCTTGGGGGCGCCTTGAACACTGAAGCTTTCTTT; CDR3aa: CASSLGGALNTEAFF
abundance: .; d_gene: .; j_gene: TRBJ2-7; v_gene: TRBV7-9; CDR3nt: TGTGCCAGCAGCTTAGCGCTAGGTGGGGTACATGGTTCTTACGAGCAGTACTTC; CDR3aa: CASSLALGGVHGSYEQYF
abundance: .; d_gene: .; j_gene: TRBJ1-5; v_gene: TRBV18; CDR3nt: TGTGCCAGCTCACCACAACAGGGACCCAATCAGCCCCAGCATTTT; CDR3aa: CASSPQQGPNQPQHF
abundance: .; d_gene: .; j_gene: TRBJ1-5; v_gene: TRBV5-1; CDR3nt: TGCGCCAGCAGCTTGGACCTAAATCAGCCCCAGCATTTT; CDR3aa: CASSLDLNQPQHF
abundance: .; d_gene: .; j_gene: TRBJ2-7; v_gene: TRBV11-2; CDR3nt: TGTGCCAGCAGCTTAGGCCAGATCTACGAGCAGTACTTC; CDR3aa: CASSLGQIYEQYF
abundance: .; d_gene: .; j_gene: TRBJ1-2; v_gene: TRBV7-8; CDR3nt: TGTGCCAGCAGCCCTCAGGGGCGGTTATATGGCTACACCTTC; CDR3aa: CASSPQGRLYGYTF
abundance: .; d_gene: .; j_gene: TRBJ1-4; v_gene: TRBV4-2; CDR3nt: TGTGCCAGCAGCCAATCATCCCCAGGGCAGGGAGAAAAACTGTTTTTT; CDR3aa: CASSQSSPGQGEKLFF
abundance: .; d_gene: .; j_gene: TRBJ2-4; v_gene: TRBV28; CDR3nt: TGTGCCAGCAGTTTGGCAGCCCTAGCCAAAAACATTCAGTACTTC; CDR3aa: CASSLAALAKNIQYF
abundance: once; d_gene: .; j_gene: TRBJ2-1; v_gene: TRBV19; CDR3nt: TGTGCCAGTAGTATCGTCCGAACGGGTGAGCAGTTCTTC; CDR3aa: CASSIVRTGEQFF
abundance: .; d_gene: .; j_gene: TRBJ1-3; v_gene: TRBV7-6; CDR3nt: TGTGCCAGCAGCTTAGGTAACACCAGGTCTGGAAACACCATATATTTT; CDR3aa: CASSLGNTRSGNTIYF
abundance: once; d_gene: TRBD1; j_gene: TRBJ1-1; v_gene: TRBV30; CDR3nt: TGTGCCTGGAGTGTACTGTCAGGGGGCGCGGTCGCGCAAGCTTTCTTT; CDR3aa: CAWSVLSGGAVAQAFF